A selection of T cell receptor beta chains follows, all from one sample in a study of shared T cell receptors in the human thymus. Clones were read by immunoSEQ multiplex PCR, and TCRdb kept only the in-frame ones, dropping some. The profile shows some 660,000 clones, about 87% of them singletons. The same specimen was also included in a second study, on human thymus T cells.

Material for sequencing was thymocytes. These receptors originate from a boy under two years old with a congenital heart defect. CDR3s include the opening cysteine and the closing phenylalanine or tryptophan. Each record gives: D gene, J gene, V gene, clone size, CDR3 protein, CDR3 DNA. The D gene is left open where the match is weak. Clone size is given for some rows only: seen once, a few or many times, or a class if the clone is expanded.

>.|TRBJ1-1|TRBV5-1|few
CASSPTVMNTEAFF
TGCGCCAGCAGTCCTACAGTCATGAACACTGAAGCTTTCTTT
>TRBD2|TRBJ2-3|TRBV28|.
CASIKLAGGPGRYTQYF
TGTGCCAGCATTAAACTAGCGGGGGGCCCGGGGCGGTATACGCAGTATTTT
>.|TRBJ1-1|TRBV28|few
CASSNPTGENTEAFF
TGTGCCAGCAGTAACCCGACAGGAGAAAACACTGAAGCTTTCTTT
>.|TRBJ1-6|TRBV28|.
CASSPSGGNYNSPLHF
TGTGCCAGCAGTCCCTCCGGAGGGAACTATAATTCACCCCTCCACTTT
>.|TRBJ1-5|TRBV7-2|.
CASSAGQYSNQPQHF
TGTGCCAGCAGCGCCGGACAGTATAGCAATCAGCCCCAGCATTTT
>.|TRBJ2-5|TRBV7-8|.
CASSSRDSKVGQYF
TGTGCCAGCAGCTCCCGGGACTCCAAGGTGGGCCAGTACTTC
>TRBD2|TRBJ2-3|TRBV11-2|.
CASSSGLAGHLNTQYF
TGTGCCAGCAGCTCGGGACTAGCGGGCCACCTAAATACGCAGTATTTT
>.|TRBJ1-2|TRBV7-2|.
CASSQRDSPWEYTF
TGTGCCAGCAGCCAGAGGGACTCCCCGTGGGAGTACACCTTC
>TRBD2|TRBJ2-5|TRBV6-5|.
CASSYSRGGGIETQYF
TGTGCCAGCAGTTACTCGAGAGGCGGGGGGATTGAGACCCAGTACTTC
>.|TRBJ1-1|TRBV6-1|.
CASSEFRSPNTEAFF
TGTGCCAGCAGTGAATTCAGAAGTCCGAACACTGAAGCTTTCTTT
>TRBD1|TRBJ1-2|TRBV18|once
CASSPGPLDREIKDGYTF
TGTGCCAGCTCACCCGGCCCCCTCGACAGGGAAATTAAAGATGGCTACACCTTC
>.|TRBJ1-5|TRBV5-6|.
CASSRYSNQPQHF
TGTGCCAGCAGCCGGTATAGCAATCAGCCCCAGCATTTT
>TRBD1|TRBJ1-6|TRBV30|.
CAWTRQGLAPLHF
TGTGCCTGGACTCGACAGGGGCTGGCACCCCTCCACTTT
>TRBD2|TRBJ2-1|TRBV30|.
CAWSRPLAGGRGLFF
TGTGCCTGGAGTCGCCCCCTAGCGGGGGGGCGTGGACTGTTCTTC
>TRBD1|TRBJ2-2|TRBV7-2|.
CASSARQGVDTGELFF
TGTGCCAGCAGCGCACGACAGGGGGTGGACACCGGGGAGCTGTTTTTT
>TRBD1|TRBJ2-7|TRBV15|few
CATSRPGTGAYEQYF
TGTGCCACCAGCAGGCCCGGGACAGGGGCCTACGAGCAGTACTTC
>TRBD2|TRBJ2-7|TRBV7-2|.
CASSLAYSGSMVQYF
TGTGCCAGCAGCTTAGCATATAGCGGGAGTATGGTGCAGTACTTC
>TRBD2|TRBJ2-7|TRBV19|.
CASSLGLAPYEQYF
TGTGCCAGTAGCCTGGGACTAGCACCGTACGAGCAGTACTTC
>.|TRBJ1-5|TRBV5-6|.
CASSLFWAAPNQPQHF
TGTGCCAGCAGCCTGTTCTGGGCCGCACCTAATCAGCCCCAGCATTTT
>TRBD2|TRBJ2-1|TRBV10-3|.
CAISGPSGGRNEQFF
TGTGCCATCAGCGGGCCTAGCGGGGGGCGAAATGAGCAGTTCTTC
>TRBD1|TRBJ1-6|TRBV6-1|.
CASSESGTGGKGSPLHF
TGTGCCAGCAGTGAGTCCGGGACAGGGGGCAAGGGTTCCCCCCTCCACTTT
>.|TRBJ2-6|TRBV14|.
CASSQRDLPLGSSGANVLTF
TGTGCCAGCAGCCAGCGGGACCTCCCTCTAGGTTCCTCTGGGGCCAACGTCCTGACTTTC
>TRBD2|TRBJ2-7|TRBV25-1|.
CASSELLAAPYEQYF
TGTGCCAGCAGTGAACTCCTAGCGGCCCCCTACGAGCAGTACTTC
>TRBD2|TRBJ2-1|TRBV10-3|.
CASTSGSVNEQFF
TGTGCCTCGACTAGCGGGAGTGTCAATGAGCAGTTCTTC
>TRBD1|TRBJ1-2|TRBV4-3|.
CASSRRTGVGRYGYTF
TGCGCCAGCAGCCGTAGGACAGGGGTTGGTCGCTATGGCTACACCTTC
>TRBD2|TRBJ2-1|TRBV5-1|.
CASSLVPGGSYNEQFF
TGCGCCAGCAGCTTGGTCCCGGGGGGGTCCTACAATGAGCAGTTCTTC
>.|TRBJ2-1|TRBV2|once
CASSERGIRDRNNEQFF
TGTGCCAGCAGTGAAAGAGGGATACGGGATAGAAACAATGAGCAGTTCTTC
>TRBD1|TRBJ1-2|TRBV5-1|.
CASSLEDRGGQAMNGYTF
TGCGCCAGCAGCTTGGAGGACAGGGGAGGACAGGCTATGAATGGCTACACCTTC
>.|TRBJ2-7|TRBV29-1|.
CSAVRGGYEQYF
TGCAGCGCCGTACGGGGTGGGTACGAGCAGTACTTC
>.|TRBJ1-4|TRBV27|.
CASSLDGVGKLFF
TGTGCCAGCAGTCTCGACGGGGTGGGAAAACTGTTTTTT
>.|TRBJ1-1|TRBV28|.
CASSLPIGVLGSPEAFF
TGTGCCAGCAGTTTACCGATTGGGGTACTTGGGAGCCCTGAAGCTTTCTTT
>TRBD1|TRBJ2-7|TRBV5-1|once
CASSPTTGQANSYEQYF
TGCGCCAGCAGCCCCACCACGGGACAGGCCAACTCCTACGAGCAGTACTTC
>.|TRBJ2-1|TRBV4-1|.
CASSSTANNEQFF
TGCGCCAGCAGCTCGACTGCGAACAATGAGCAGTTCTTC
>.|TRBJ2-6|TRBV27|.
CASSFSAGAFSGANVLTF
TGTGCCAGCAGTTTCTCAGCAGGGGCTTTTTCTGGGGCCAACGTCCTGACTTTC
>TRBD1|TRBJ1-5|TRBV10-3|.
CAISGTGRDNQPQHF
TGTGCCATCAGTGGGACAGGGAGGGACAATCAGCCCCAGCATTTT
>TRBD1|TRBJ1-5|TRBV25-1|.
CASSEGGTGTFQPQHF
TGTGCCAGCAGTGAAGGGGGGACAGGGACCTTCCAGCCCCAGCATTTT
>.|TRBJ2-1|TRBV12-5|.
CASGPSGRDHPDEQFF
TGTGCTAGTGGCCCCTCCGGGCGGGATCATCCCGATGAGCAGTTCTTC
>TRBD2|TRBJ2-1|TRBV4-3|.
CASSQRREVHEQFF
TGCGCCAGCAGCCAAAGGCGGGAGGTACACGAGCAGTTCTTC
>TRBD1|TRBJ2-2|TRBV4-3|.
CASSQEYPPTGAGELFF
TGCGCCAGCAGCCAAGAATATCCCCCGACAGGGGCCGGGGAGCTGTTTTTT
>TRBD1|TRBJ1-3|TRBV7-9|.
CASSATDRTSGNTIYF
TGTGCCAGCAGCGCGACGGACAGGACCTCTGGAAACACCATATATTTT
>TRBD2|TRBJ2-3|TRBV4-1|.
CASSHLFVDRGTSPNTDTQYF
TGCGCCAGCAGCCATCTCTTTGTCGACAGAGGGACTAGCCCGAACACAGATACGCAGTATTTT
>.|TRBJ2-5|TRBV4-1|.
CASSQVGGRGETQYF
TGCGCCAGCAGCCAAGTTGGTGGGAGAGGGGAGACCCAGTACTTC
>.|TRBJ2-5|TRBV27|.
CASSPNSGLPRSRCYF
TGTGCCAGCAGTCCCAACAGCGGACTGCCCCGGAGCCGATGTTACTTC